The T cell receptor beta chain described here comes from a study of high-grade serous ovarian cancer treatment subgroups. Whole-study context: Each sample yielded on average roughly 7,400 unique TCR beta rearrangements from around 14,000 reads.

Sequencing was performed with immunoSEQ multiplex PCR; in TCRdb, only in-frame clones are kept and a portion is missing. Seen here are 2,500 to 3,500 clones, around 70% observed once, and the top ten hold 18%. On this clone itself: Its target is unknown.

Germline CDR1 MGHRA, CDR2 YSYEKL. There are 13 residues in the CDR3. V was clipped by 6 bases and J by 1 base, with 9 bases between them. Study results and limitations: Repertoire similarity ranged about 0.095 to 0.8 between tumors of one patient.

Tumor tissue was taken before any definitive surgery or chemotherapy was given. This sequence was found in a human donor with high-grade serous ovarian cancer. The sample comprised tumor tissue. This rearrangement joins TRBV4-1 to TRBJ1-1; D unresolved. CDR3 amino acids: CASRGQANTEAFF. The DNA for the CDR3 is TGCGCCAGCAGAGGGCAGGCGAACACTGAAGCTTTCTTT.